This T cell receptor (beta chain) was recorded in a study of cytomegalovirus exposure and HLA in healthy donors. The CDR3 spans 13 residues. In the case of this clone: Relative to the germline gene, one junction end is altered; a read error may explain this.

This PCR relied on a set of 60 Vbeta primers and 13 Jbeta primers. Profiled with immunoSEQ multiplex PCR; TCRdb holds only in-frame clones, not every one. Here the sample spans fewer than 130,000 clones, about 80% being singletons. This rearrangement joins TRBV23-1 to TRBJ2-3; D is tentatively TRBD1 or TRBD2 (5 bases each). TRBV23-1 is reported as an ORF; its role is uncertain. This sequence was found in a woman aged 40 to 50 in good health and CMV-seronegative. The sequencing sample was made of PBMCs. The DNA of the CDR3 is TGCGCCTGCAGGGCTAGCACGACAGATACGCAGTATTTT. This gives the protein CACRASTTDTQYF.